A selection of T cell receptor beta chains follows, all from one sample in a study of Tregs in tolerant kidney transplant recipients. The method was immunoSEQ multiplex PCR; TCRdb's version includes in-frame clones alone and lacks a portion of them. There are around 230,000 clones in the sample; about four fifths occur only once, and 0.55% to 0.65% lies in the top ten. The sequencing input was CD4+ T cells from blood. These receptors were collected from a human donor in good health. Both conserved end residues are part of each CDR3. Some rows mark clone size as missing; the rest say once, few, many or name a class of expanded clone.

>TRBJ2-7|.|TRBV5-1
CASSRPGQGHEQYF
>TRBJ1-5|.|TRBV6-1
CASSEDRASNQPQHF
>TRBJ2-6|few|TRBV7-2
CASSSKRPGAWSGANVLTF
>TRBJ2-5|.|TRBV15
CATSSGRPGGETQYF
>TRBJ2-5|.|TRBV19
CASSIKGTGLSVQETQYF
>TRBJ2-5|.|TRBV19
CASSPRVQGLAQYF
>TRBJ1-2|.|TRBV5-8
CASIPRGGAGSTNYGYTF
>TRBJ2-2|.|TRBV5-4
CASSWDFTGELFF
>TRBJ2-2|.|TRBV2
CASSEKGLATGELFF
>TRBJ1-2|.|TRBV11-2
CASRRPGQGAGYGYTF
>TRBJ2-7|.|TRBV7-9
CASSLVRTSVYEQYF
>TRBJ2-1|.|TRBV20-1
CSATGYNEQFF
>TRBJ2-1|.|TRBV12-5
CASGLPPDRYNEQFF
>TRBJ1-3|.|TRBV30
CAWRLTTDSVNTIYF
>TRBJ2-3|.|TRBV6-5
CASSSGGTADTQYF
>TRBJ2-1|.|TRBV2
CASEAMSPSDRFF
>TRBJ2-3|.|TRBV2
CASRGLARTDTQYF
>TRBJ2-7|few|TRBV10-2
CASSDTRYEQYF
>TRBJ2-1|.|TRBV6-6
CASRHSRQENEQFF
>TRBJ1-2|.|TRBV18
CASSPDRENGYTF
>TRBJ2-2|.|TRBV27
CASSWTSGWVTGELFF
>TRBJ1-6|few|TRBV7-2
CASSLGGPSPVHF
>TRBJ2-2|once|TRBV19
CASKAGGQGAGELFF
>TRBJ2-3|.|TRBV7-3
CASSSLGAYITDTQYF
>TRBJ2-2|.|TRBV7-9
CASSPRSFSTGELFF
>TRBJ2-3|.|TRBV6-6
CASRGRRETQYF
>TRBJ1-2|.|TRBV6-1
CASSKQGQGTYGYTF
>TRBJ2-5|once|TRBV13
CASSFSRTVQETQYF
>TRBJ1-3|once|TRBV9
CASSESAFSGNTIYF
>.|.|TRBV2
CASSVGTLSYEQYF
>TRBJ2-3|.|TRBV7-3
CASSSTLTSGAVTDTQYF
>TRBJ2-7|once|TRBV6-5
CASSEWYEQYF
>.|once|TRBV27
CASHRTESSYEQYF
>TRBJ1-5|.|TRBV21-1
CASSKEGGQPVPDQPQHF
>TRBJ2-5|.|TRBV7-8
CALAPGGSQGTQYF
>TRBJ2-7|.|TRBV10-1
CASNPGSGSRNEQYF
>TRBJ1-2|.|TRBV5-4
CASRFPGNYGYTF
>TRBJ2-5|.|TRBV19
CASSIDPSWPETQYF
>TRBJ2-3|.|TRBV5-1
CASSPEGVDTQYF
>TRBJ2-5|.|TRBV20-1
CSAAGGFSQYF